These 31 T cell receptor beta chains were all obtained from the same sample, sequenced in a study of CD8 T cells in Susac syndrome. RNA was extracted with the RNeasy kit, and a quantity of about 0.45 to 1 ug was reverse transcribed using random hexamers. TCRdb ran MiXCR on the immunoSEQ multiplex PCR reads and lists one entry per CDR3 protein. This table holds over 300,000 distinct CDR3 sequences, about 92% found once. Sequenced: CD4+ T cells from PBMCs. Source of these receptors: a human donor with multiple sclerosis.

This chain connects TRBV7-6 to TRBJ2-5; D possibly corresponds to TRBD2 (5 bases). V dropped 5 bases and J dropped 5 bases, with 15 bases sitting between them. This CDR3 is 14 amino acids long. CDR1 and CDR2 (germline): SGHVS, FNYEAQ. The CDR3 loop reads CASSPSTRGETQYF. Here the CDR3 DNA reads TGTGCCAGCAGCCCGTCGACCCGAGGGGAGACCCAGTACTTC. Variable domain in full (rest from reference TRBV7-6 and TRBJ2-5): GAGVSQSPRYKVTKRGQDVALRCDPISGHVSLYWYRQALGQGPEFLTYFNYEAQQDKSGLPNDRFSAERPEGSISTLTIQRTEQRDSAMYRCASSPSTRGETQYFGPGTRLLVL.

The rearrangement uses TRBV7-2 and TRBJ2-1; 7 nucleotides align to TRBD2. The ends lost 4 bases at V and 4 bases at J; junction bases unmatched: 4. CDR1 is SGHTA, CDR2 FQGNSA, per germline. The CDR3 has 14 residues. The CDR3 coding sequence is TGTGCCAGCAGCTCCGTTAGCGGGTACAATGAGCAGTTCTTC. This sequence encodes CASSSVSGYNEQFF.

CDR3 loop: CASSQRTGPTEAFF. The CDR3 DNA reads as TGTGCCAGCAGCCAAAGGACAGGGCCCACTGAAGCTTTCTTT. V gene TRBV3-1 combines with J gene TRBJ1-1; 8 bases agree with TRBD1. V trimming: 2 bases; J trimming: 4 bases; junction bases outside the gene matches: 3. Germline V gives CDR1 LGHDT, CDR2 YNNKEL (reference sequence). This CDR3 is built from 14 residues.

The rearrangement links TRBV4-3 to TRBJ2-7; D is uncertain. The CDR3 has 14 residues. V was clipped by 0 bases and J by 2 bases, with 8 bases between them. In germline, CDR1 is LGHNA, CDR2 YSLEER. In DNA, the CDR3 is TGCGCCAGCAGCCAAGAACCCCTTACCTACGAGCAGTACTTC. It yields the protein CASSQEPLTYEQYF.

This clonotype was picked up a small number of times. The chain combines TRBV12-3 or TRBV12-4 with TRBJ1-5; D gene uncertain. V was clipped by 1 base and J by 1 base, with 8 bases between them. CDR3 length: 15 residues. DNA of the CDR3: TGTGCCAGCAGTTTAGTCTCAGGAAGCAATCAGCCCCAGCATTTT. Translating gives CASSLVSGSNQPQHF.

This chain joins TRBV9 and TRBJ2-2; 7 nucleotides agree with TRBD2. The trim removed 4 bases at V and 1 base at J, leaving 1 base unmatched. The CDR3 consists of 14 residues. Germline lookup yields CDR1 SGDLS and CDR2 YYNGEE. As DNA, the CDR3 is TGTGCCAGCAGCACTAGCGTGAACACCGGGGAGCTGTTTTTT. This gives the protein CASSTSVNTGELFF.

The rearrangement uses TRBV12-3 or TRBV12-4 and TRBJ1-3; D gene uncertain. V lost 4 bases to trimming and J lost 4 bases, with 8 bases between them. The CDR3 has 13 amino acids. The CDR3 is CASSSNMGNTIYF. The DNA of the CDR3 is TGTGCCAGCAGTTCCAACATGGGAAACACCATATATTTT.

The chain is built from TRBV20-1 and TRBJ1-2, with D possibly being TRBD1 (5 bases). Germline-derived CDR1 and CDR2 are DFQATT and SNEGSKA (reference sequence). This CDR3 comprises 11 residues. V lost 6 bases, J lost 3 bases, and 8 bases lay in between. DNA for the CDR3: TGCAGTGCCCGGGGGGACTATGGCTACACCTTC. This gives the protein CSARGDYGYTF.

This sequence joins TRBV20-1 and TRBJ1-1; D is undetermined. This CDR3 is built from 12 residues. The V end lost 6 bases, the J end lost 11 bases, and 19 bases lay between the germline ends. Germline CDR1 reads DFQATT; CDR2 reads SNEGSKA (reference sequence). The CDR3 loop reads CSATWRAESAFF. CDR3 nucleotide sequence: TGCAGTGCAACTTGGCGAGCCGAATCGGCTTTCTTT.

The gene calls are TRBV20-1 and TRBJ2-3; TRBD2 matches 8 bases. V was clipped by 3 bases and J by 1 base; unmatched bases: 3. This CDR3 is built from 14 residues. Germline CDR1 and CDR2: DFQATT and SNEGSKA (reference sequence). CDR3 bases: TGCAGTGCTAGTCTAGCGGGCGGCACAGATACGCAGTATTTT. This gives the protein CSASLAGGTDTQYF.

The V call is TRBV24-1, the J call TRBJ2-5; no clear D. The germline V and J ends were trimmed by 3 bases and 2 bases, with 24 bases remaining between them. Germline V gene sequence: CDR1 KGHDR, CDR2 SFDVKD. The CDR3 has 19 amino acids. The CDR3 loop is CATSDHPPLGSVRQETQYF. The CDR3 coding sequence is TGTGCCACCAGTGATCACCCTCCCTTAGGAAGCGTGCGGCAAGAGACCCAGTACTTC.

V usage is TRBV30 and J usage is TRBJ2-5, with D possibly matching TRBD1 (5 bases). This CDR3 spans 14 amino acids. The ends were cut back, 3 bases at V and 2 bases at J, with 13 bases in the middle. Germline loops: CDR1 GTSNPN, CDR2 SVGIG (reference sequence). DNA of the CDR3: TGTGCCTGGAGCCAAACGGACATACAAGAGACCCAGTACTTC. Its translation is CAWSQTDIQETQYF.

The rearrangement uses TRBV4-1 and TRBJ1-1; perhaps TRBD1 as D (6 bases). The CDR3 has 15 residues. Germline CDR1 and CDR2: MGHRA and YSYEKL. Between the trimmed V and J ends, which lost 2 bases and 1 base, there was a span of 11 bases. CDR3 in amino acids: CASSQPKDRNTEAFF. The CDR3 region has the DNA TGCGCCAGCAGCCAACCCAAGGACAGGAACACTGAAGCTTTCTTT.

The V call is TRBV4-1, the J call TRBJ2-3, with D maybe TRBD2 (7 bases). This CDR3 is 15 amino acids long. V gave up 4 bases and J gave up 3 bases, with 14 bases separating them. Germline V gene data show CDR1 as MGHRA and CDR2 as YSYEKL. Here the CDR3 reads CASSRPGEGTDTQYF. The CDR3 DNA follows: TGCGCCAGCAGCCGCCCAGGGGAGGGGACAGATACGCAGTATTTT.

The gene calls are TRBV18 and TRBJ2-5; D is perhaps TRBD1 (6 bases). Trimming removed 4 bases from V and 3 bases from J, with 15 bases in between. This CDR3 is built from 15 residues. Germline loops: CDR1 KGHSH, CDR2 LQKENI. CDR3 sequence reads: CASSRRTASEETQYF. For the CDR3, the DNA is TGTGCCAGCTCACGACGGACAGCGTCAGAAGAGACCCAGTACTTC.

This chain connects TRBV13 to TRBJ1-1; no clear D gene. The CDR3 runs to 14 residues. V gave up 6 bases and J gave up 5 bases, with 16 bases separating them. CDR1 PRHDT and CDR2 FYEKMQ come from the germline V gene (reference sequence). CDR3 nucleotides: TGTGCCAGCAGTTCCACCCCAGGCCGGACTGAAGCTTTCTTT. Amino acids: CASSSTPGRTEAFF.

The chain combines TRBV20-1 with TRBJ2-3; 7 bases map to TRBD2. CDR1 is DFQATT and CDR2 is SNEGSKA in the germline V gene (reference sequence). The CDR3 has 13 residues. V gave up 3 bases and J gave up 4 bases; unmatched junction bases: 4. This CDR3 reads CSARLAGADTQYF. Here the CDR3 DNA reads TGCAGTGCTAGGCTGGCGGGAGCAGATACGCAGTATTTT.

The chain has TRBV27 and TRBJ2-5; 8 nucleotides agree with TRBD1. This CDR3 region has 13 residues. Germline loops: CDR1 MNHEY, CDR2 SMNVEV (reference sequence). V shed 5 bases and J 5 bases; nucleotides not matched to a gene: 4. The CDR3, as DNA: TGTGCCAGCAGTAAAAACAGGGGGGAGACCCAGTACTTC. This codes for CASSKNRGETQYF.

The chain joins TRBV4-1 to TRBJ2-1; D unresolved. CDR1 and CDR2 (germline): MGHRA, YSYEKL. The CDR3 totals 18 residues. V was clipped by 1 base and J by 0 bases, with 16 bases between them. The DNA for the CDR3 is TGCGCCAGCAGCCAAGGCCCCCTTAAGCCAAGCTCCTACAATGAGCAGTTCTTC. Its protein product is CASSQGPLKPSSYNEQFF.

The rearrangement joins TRBV7-2 to TRBJ1-2; a weak D match, TRBD1 (5 bases). Looked up from germline, CDR1 is SGHTA and CDR2 is FQGNSA. With 4 bases removed from V and 3 bases from J, the gap between germline ends came to 12 bases. The CDR3 covers 14 residues. CDR3: CASSSWTGHYGYTF. CDR3 DNA: TGTGCCAGCAGCTCCTGGACGGGGCACTATGGCTACACCTTC.

The chain uses TRBV20-1 and TRBJ2-7; D is possibly TRBD1 or TRBD2 (5 bases each). The CDR3 contains 15 residues. V was trimmed by 6 bases and J by 5 bases, leaving 23 bases between them. Germline CDR1 and CDR2: DFQATT and SNEGSKA (reference sequence). The CDR3, as DNA: TGCAGTGCCGCCTACGCTAGAGGGGCTAGTAACGAGCAGTACTTC. It specifies CSAAYARGASNEQYF.

The chain has TRBV11-2 and TRBJ2-3; a possible D gene is TRBD2 (5 bases). The germline V and J ends were trimmed by 4 bases and 1 base, with 15 bases remaining between them. This CDR3 is 16 amino acids long. From germline, CDR1 is SGHAT and CDR2 FQNNGV. CDR3 nucleotides: TGTGCCAGCAGCTCCCGGGGAGCCGAAGGCACAGATACGCAGTATTTT. Translation gives CASSSRGAEGTDTQYF.

This clonotype was observed once. The chain employs TRBV3-1 and TRBJ1-6, with TRBD1 as a possible D gene (5 bases). Germline lookup yields CDR1 LGHDT and CDR2 YNNKEL (reference sequence). Trimming took 4 bases from V and 11 from J, leaving 15 bases between them. The CDR3 loop spans 14 amino acids. The CDR3 loop is CASSPRQGPTPLHF. DNA of the CDR3: TGTGCCAGCAGCCCGAGGCAGGGTCCGACACCCCTCCACTTT.

CDR3 nucleotide sequence: TGCAGCGTTGACCCGGACAGAGTAAACCTTTATGGCTACACCTTC. This codes for CSVDPDRVNLYGYTF. The rearrangement uses TRBV29-1 and TRBJ1-2; D may be TRBD1 (6 bases). Germline CDR1 SQVTM, CDR2 ANQGSEA. Trimming shortened V by 3 bases and J by 5 bases, and 19 bases separated the two germline ends. This CDR3 has 15 residues.

The rearrangement uses TRBV20-1 and TRBJ2-1, with a tentative D call TRBD2 (5 bases). Deletions cut 2 bases from V and 5 bases from J, with 10 bases between. CDR1 is DFQATT and CDR2 is SNEGSKA in the germline V gene (reference sequence). This CDR3 has 13 amino acids. Here the CDR3 reads CSARPTSHNEQFF. DNA of the CDR3: TGCAGTGCTAGACCCACTAGTCACAATGAGCAGTTCTTC.

The chain couples TRBV2 to TRBJ2-1; 11 bases align to TRBD2. Germline V gives CDR1 SNHLY, CDR2 FYNNEI. The CDR3 has 14 amino acids. V lost 8 bases and J lost 7; bases outside the gene matches: 7. In DNA, the CDR3 is TGTGCCAGCGCCCTTAGCGGGAGGGTTAATGAGCAGTTCTTC. Translated, it gives CASALSGRVNEQFF.

There are a few counts of this clonotype. The chain employs TRBV6-1 and TRBJ1-2, with D perhaps matching TRBD1 (6 bases). Germline V gene lookup returns CDR1 MNHNS and CDR2 SASEGT. There are 13 residues in the CDR3. V dropped 6 bases and J dropped 6 bases, with 14 bases sitting between them. The CDR3 sequence is CASREQGLDGYTF. The CDR3 DNA reads as TGTGCCAGCAGAGAACAGGGTTTGGATGGCTACACCTTC.

The chain is built from TRBV6-5 and TRBJ1-1, with D uncertain. V lost 2 bases and J lost 4, with 11 bases in between. Germline V lookup: CDR1 MNHEY, CDR2 SVGAGI. This CDR3 spans 14 amino acids. The CDR3 is CASSYIGIRTEAFF. The CDR3 DNA reads as TGTGCCAGCAGTTACATAGGGATTCGCACTGAAGCTTTCTTT.

The chain has TRBV11-1 and TRBJ2-3, with unresolved D. V shed 5 bases and J shed 6 bases, with 15 bases lying between them. From germline, CDR1 is SGHAT and CDR2 FQDESV (reference sequence). The length of the CDR3 is 14 residues. DNA of the CDR3: TGTGCCAGCAGCCGGAACGCTGGTACTGATACGCAGTATTTT. Translated, it gives CASSRNAGTDTQYF.

This chain joins TRBV11-3 and TRBJ2-6; D may be TRBD1 (6 bases). Trimming removed 2 bases from V and 2 bases from J, with 10 bases in between. Germline V gives CDR1 SGHNT, CDR2 YENEEA. The CDR3 loop spans 16 amino acids. The CDR3 loop reads CASSLSRGPGANVLTF. Here the CDR3 DNA reads TGTGCCAGCAGCTTATCCAGGGGTCCTGGGGCCAACGTCCTGACTTTC.

The V and J genes are TRBV5-1 and TRBJ1-2; D unresolved. V was trimmed by 4 bases and J by 6 bases, leaving 10 bases between them. The CDR3 runs 12 residues. Per germline, CDR1 SGHRS and CDR2 YFSETQ. The CDR3 is CASSIEGHGYTF. In DNA form, the CDR3 reads TGCGCCAGCAGCATAGAAGGGCATGGCTACACCTTC.